This T cell receptor beta chain comes out of a study of T cell responses to AZD1222 COVID-19 vaccine. General observations from the study: Females made up more of the donors, who were largely white British, and clonal diversity may have come out too low. It was only six AZD1222 recipients who were seropositive at baseline. A reported finding is that nearly half of spike-specific TCRs target unmutated variant regions. Regions 160-218 and 743-854 dominated among vaccine-associated CD4 TCRs spanning spike.

Only in-frame clones appear in the TCRdb table, and some are missing; sequencing was by immunoSEQ multiplex PCR. The sample yields tens of thousands of clones, 70% to 90% seen once. This clone was seen a handful of times. Its antigen is undetermined. The CDR3 contains 17 residues. The sample consisted of peripheral blood, taken 28 days after the second AZD1222 dose. This chain uses TRBV21-1 with TRBJ1-2; the table's D call of TRBD1 was not tested on the DNA. TRBV21-1 is recorded as a pseudogene. The clonotype comes from an adult who received the AZD1222 COVID-19 vaccine. CDR3: CASRLKCGDRGRYGYTF. CDR3 DNA: TGTGCCAGCAGACTCAAATGTGGGGACAGGGGTCGCTATGGCTACACCTTC.